Listed below are T cell receptor beta chains from one sample, sequenced in a study of naive and memory T cell subsets. TCRdb re-called the UMI-ligation and nested PCR reads with MiXCR, one entry per CDR3 protein. The sample includes 140,000 to 150,000 distinct CDR3 sequences, 22% of them seen just once. The specimen sequenced was naive CD4+ T cells from blood. These receptors came from a human donor in good health. The CDR3 runs from the conserved cysteine through the conserved F or W. D genes are given only for firm matches. Clone size is stated in some rows and not others, as once, few, many or a class when expanded.

CASGSPFYEQYF | TGTGCCAGCGGGAGCCCCTTCTACGAGCAGTACTTC | TRBJ2-7 | . | . | TRBV6-1
CASSLNPDSPSYEQYF | TGTGCCAGCAGCTTAAACCCGGACTCGCCGAGCTACGAGCAGTACTTC | TRBJ2-7 | . | . | TRBV11-2
CSARGSLAVSSYNEQFF | TGCAGTGCTAGGGGCTCACTAGCGGTGAGCTCCTACAATGAGCAGTTCTTC | TRBJ2-1 | TRBD2 | few | TRBV20-1
CASSASTLAGSNEQFF | TGTGCCAGCAGCGCCTCTACACTAGCGGGTTCTAATGAGCAGTTCTTC | TRBJ2-1 | TRBD2 | many | TRBV7-3
CATSRDHGGGATVAQYF | TGTGCCACCAGCAGAGATCATGGAGGCGGGGCAACTGTGGCGCAGTATTTT | TRBJ2-3 | . | few | TRBV15
CASPPSGGREETQYF | TGTGCCAGCCCACCCTCGGGAGGGCGAGAAGAGACCCAGTACTTC | TRBJ2-5 | TRBD2 | few | TRBV28
CSVQGTSGYTF | TGCAGCGTACAGGGTACGTCTGGCTACACCTTC | TRBJ1-2 | . | . | TRBV29-1
CSVAGGGHGYTF | TGCAGCGTTGCTGGGGGAGGACATGGCTACACCTTC | TRBJ1-2 | . | . | TRBV29-1
CASSATRAGGHEQFF | TGTGCCAGCAGCGCGACGAGGGCAGGGGGCCATGAGCAGTTCTTC | TRBJ2-1 | TRBD1 | . | TRBV12-3/TRBV12-4
CASSASPGGYEQYF | TGTGCCAGCAGCGCATCCCCAGGGGGCTACGAGCAGTACTTC | TRBJ2-7 | TRBD1 | few | TRBV7-6
CSATQNTEAFF | TGCAGTGCCACCCAAAACACTGAAGCTTTCTTT | TRBJ1-1 | . | few | TRBV20-1
CASSLDRGNSYEQYF | TGTGCCAGCTCCCTTGACAGGGGAAACTCCTACGAGCAGTACTTC | TRBJ2-7 | TRBD1 | . | TRBV18
CASLEQGSTGELFF | TGTGCCAGTTTGGAACAGGGAAGCACCGGGGAGCTGTTTTTT | TRBJ2-2 | . | . | TRBV19
CASSQLAGVTGELFF | TGTGCCAGCAGCCAACTAGCGGGAGTCACCGGGGAGCTGTTTTTT | TRBJ2-2 | TRBD2 | . | TRBV6-5
CSARDWGSGSTDTQYF | TGCAGTGCTAGAGATTGGGGTAGCGGTAGCACAGATACGCAGTATTTT | TRBJ2-3 | . | . | TRBV20-1
CSATDGYGRGIYYNEQFF | TGCAGTGCCACCGACGGTTACGGGAGGGGGATTTACTACAATGAGCAGTTCTTC | TRBJ2-1 | TRBD2 | . | TRBV20-1
CASRRTGETGELFF | TGTGCTAGCAGACGGACAGGGGAAACCGGGGAGCTGTTTTTT | TRBJ2-2 | TRBD1 | . | TRBV7-7
CASSPTRLANTGELFF | TGTGCCAGCAGCCCTACTAGGCTAGCGAACACCGGGGAGCTGTTTTTT | TRBJ2-2 | . | . | TRBV7-2
CASGGQRVYNEQFF | TGTGCCAGCGGGGGACAGAGAGTATACAATGAGCAGTTCTTC | TRBJ2-1 | TRBD1 | . | TRBV7-2
CASKPEVISNQPQHF | TGTGCCAGCAAACCGGAGGTTATTAGCAATCAGCCCCAGCATTTT | TRBJ1-5 | . | few | TRBV7-2
CASSPARRSAIQETQYF | TGTGCCAGCAGCCCCGCACGTCGTAGCGCCATCCAAGAGACCCAGTACTTC | TRBJ2-5 | . | . | TRBV7-2
CASSLDRYGGYEQYF | TGTGCCAGCAGCTTAGATCGCTACGGAGGGTACGAGCAGTACTTC | TRBJ2-7 | . | . | TRBV7-2
CATRQRGENEQYF | TGTGCCACCCGGCAGCGAGGCGAAAACGAGCAGTACTTC | TRBJ2-7 | . | many | TRBV10-3
CASSHRGQGITNEKLFF | TGTGCCAGCAGCCACCGAGGACAGGGGATCACTAATGAAAAACTGTTTTTT | TRBJ1-4 | TRBD1 | . | TRBV7-9
CASSSQTGTGLYNEQFF | TGTGCCAGCAGTTCGCAAACCGGGACAGGGCTTTACAATGAGCAGTTCTTC | TRBJ2-1 | TRBD1 | . | TRBV28
CAWRAGNYGYTF | TGTGCCTGGAGGGCGGGCAACTATGGCTACACCTTC | TRBJ1-2 | . | . | TRBV30
CASSRGTVYEQYF | TGTGCCAGCAGCCGCGGGACAGTCTACGAGCAGTACTTC | TRBJ2-7 | . | few | TRBV14
CASSEQAFGNQPQHF | TGTGCCAGCAGTGAGCAGGCGTTTGGCAATCAGCCCCAGCATTTT | TRBJ1-5 | . | few | TRBV12-3/TRBV12-4
CASSGSWLAGADTQYF | TGTGCCAGCAGCGGCTCTTGGCTAGCGGGAGCAGATACGCAGTATTTT | TRBJ2-3 | TRBD2 | many | TRBV11-2
CSVEIPHRRPGLLYNEQFF | TGCAGCGTTGAAATTCCGCACCGTCGACCGGGACTACTCTACAATGAGCAGTTCTTC | TRBJ2-1 | TRBD2 | . | TRBV29-1
CASSLGQWSNQPQHF | TGTGCCAGCAGTTTAGGACAGTGGAGCAATCAGCCCCAGCATTTT | TRBJ1-5 | . | many | TRBV28
CASSFGTSGNTIYF | TGTGCCAGCAGTTTCGGGACGTCTGGAAACACCATATATTTT | TRBJ1-3 | . | . | TRBV6-1
CSVGGGTGPTEAFF | TGCAGCGTTGGAGGGGGTACAGGGCCCACTGAAGCTTTCTTT | TRBJ1-1 | . | few | TRBV29-1
CASGWTSGRDTQYF | TGTGCCAGCGGATGGACTAGCGGGAGAGATACGCAGTATTTT | TRBJ2-3 | TRBD2 | . | TRBV6-1
CASHPGQYNSPLHF | TGTGCCAGCCATCCGGGACAGTATAATTCACCCCTCCACTTT | TRBJ1-6 | TRBD1 | . | TRBV12-3/TRBV12-4
CASSPSGIYTGELFF | TGTGCCAGCAGCCCTAGCGGGATCTACACCGGGGAGCTGTTTTTT | TRBJ2-2 | TRBD2 | . | TRBV2